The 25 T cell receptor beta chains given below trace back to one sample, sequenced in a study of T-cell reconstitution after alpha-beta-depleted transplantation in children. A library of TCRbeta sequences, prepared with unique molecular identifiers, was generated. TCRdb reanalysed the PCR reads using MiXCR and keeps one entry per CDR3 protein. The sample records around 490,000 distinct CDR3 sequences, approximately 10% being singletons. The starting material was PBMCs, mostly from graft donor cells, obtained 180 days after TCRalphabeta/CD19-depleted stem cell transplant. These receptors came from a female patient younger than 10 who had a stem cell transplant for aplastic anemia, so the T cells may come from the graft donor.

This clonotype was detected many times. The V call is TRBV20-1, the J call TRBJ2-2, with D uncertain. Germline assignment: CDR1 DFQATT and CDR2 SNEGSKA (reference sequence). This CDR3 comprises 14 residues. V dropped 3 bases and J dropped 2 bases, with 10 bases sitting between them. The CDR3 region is CSASNRANTGELFF. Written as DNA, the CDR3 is TGCAGTGCTAGTAATAGGGCAAACACCGGGGAGCTGTTTTTT.

The CDR3 reads CATIPSGGTGELFF. DNA for the CDR3: TGTGCCACCATTCCGTCCGGGGGCACCGGGGAGCTGTTTTTT. The chain uses TRBV6-2 or TRBV6-3 and TRBJ2-2, with D possibly matching TRBD2 (6 bases). The CDR3 is made up of 14 amino acids. Germline values: CDR1 MNHEY, CDR2 SVGEGT. Between the trimmed V and J ends, which lost 10 bases and 4 bases, there was a span of 16 bases.

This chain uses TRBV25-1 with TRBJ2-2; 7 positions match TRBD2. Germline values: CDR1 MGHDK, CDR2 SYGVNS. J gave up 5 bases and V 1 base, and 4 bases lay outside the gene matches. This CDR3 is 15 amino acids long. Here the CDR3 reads CASSEWASGTGELFF. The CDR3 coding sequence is TGTGCCAGCAGTGAATGGGCTAGCGGTACCGGGGAGCTGTTTTTT.

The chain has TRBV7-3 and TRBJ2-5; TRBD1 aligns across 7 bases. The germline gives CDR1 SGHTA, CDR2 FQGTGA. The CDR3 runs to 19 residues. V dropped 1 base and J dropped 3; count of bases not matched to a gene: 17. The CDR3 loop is CASSLMAAGGFKCKETQYF. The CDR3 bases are TGTGCCAGCAGCTTAATGGCGGCAGGGGGATTCAAGTGCAAAGAGACCCAGTACTTC.

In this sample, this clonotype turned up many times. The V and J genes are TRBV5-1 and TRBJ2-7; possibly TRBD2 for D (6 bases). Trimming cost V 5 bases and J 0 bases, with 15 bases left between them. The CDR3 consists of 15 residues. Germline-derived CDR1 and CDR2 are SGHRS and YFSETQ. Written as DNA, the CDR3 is TGCGCCAGCAGTAATGAGGCGGGGCGCTCCTACGAGCAGTACTTC. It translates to CASSNEAGRSYEQYF.

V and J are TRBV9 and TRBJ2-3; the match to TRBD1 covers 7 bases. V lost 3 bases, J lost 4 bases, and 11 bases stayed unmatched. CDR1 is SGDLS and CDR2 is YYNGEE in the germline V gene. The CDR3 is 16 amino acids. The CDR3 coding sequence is TGTGCCAGCAGCGGGCGGACAGGCTCTTATCCAGATACGCAGTATTTT. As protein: CASSGRTGSYPDTQYF.

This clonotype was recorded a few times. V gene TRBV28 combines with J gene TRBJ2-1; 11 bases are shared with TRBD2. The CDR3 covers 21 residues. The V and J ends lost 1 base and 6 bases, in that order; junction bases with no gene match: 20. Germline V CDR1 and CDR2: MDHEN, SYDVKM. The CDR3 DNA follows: TGTGCCAGCAGTTTATCCCCTGCGCTAGCGGGAGGCCACCTTTCCCTCAATGAGCAGTTCTTC. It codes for CASSLSPALAGGHLSLNEQFF.

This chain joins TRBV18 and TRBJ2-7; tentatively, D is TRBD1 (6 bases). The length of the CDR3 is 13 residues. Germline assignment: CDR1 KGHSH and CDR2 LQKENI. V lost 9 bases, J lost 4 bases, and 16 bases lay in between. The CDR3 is CASSPDRNYEQYV. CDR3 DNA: TGTGCCAGTTCCCCAGACAGGAATTACGAGCAGTACGTC.

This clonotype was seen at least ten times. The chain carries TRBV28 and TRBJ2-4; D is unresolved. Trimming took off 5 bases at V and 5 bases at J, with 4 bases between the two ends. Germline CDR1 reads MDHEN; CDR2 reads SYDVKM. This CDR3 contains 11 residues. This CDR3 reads CASSAENIQYF. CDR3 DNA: TGTGCCAGCAGTGCTGAAAACATTCAGTACTTC.

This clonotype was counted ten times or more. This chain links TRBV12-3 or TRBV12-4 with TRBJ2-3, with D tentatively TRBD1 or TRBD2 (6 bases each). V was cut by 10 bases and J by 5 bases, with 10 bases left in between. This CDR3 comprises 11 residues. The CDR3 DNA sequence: TGTGCCACCGGAGGGGGAGATACGCAGTATTTT. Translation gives CATGGGDTQYF.

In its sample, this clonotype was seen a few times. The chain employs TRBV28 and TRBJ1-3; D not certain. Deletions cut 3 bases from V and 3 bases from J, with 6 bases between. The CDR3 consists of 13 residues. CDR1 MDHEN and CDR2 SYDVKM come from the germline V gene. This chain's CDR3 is CASSFAFGNTIYF. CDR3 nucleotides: TGTGCCAGCAGTTTTGCCTTTGGAAACACCATATATTTT.

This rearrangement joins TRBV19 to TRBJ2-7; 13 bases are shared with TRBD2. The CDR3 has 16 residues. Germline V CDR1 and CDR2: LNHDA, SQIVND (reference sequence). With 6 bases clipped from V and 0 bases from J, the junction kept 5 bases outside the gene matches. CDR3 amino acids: CASSETSGRDSYEQYF. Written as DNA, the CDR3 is TGTGCCAGTAGCGAAACTAGCGGGAGGGACTCCTACGAGCAGTACTTC.

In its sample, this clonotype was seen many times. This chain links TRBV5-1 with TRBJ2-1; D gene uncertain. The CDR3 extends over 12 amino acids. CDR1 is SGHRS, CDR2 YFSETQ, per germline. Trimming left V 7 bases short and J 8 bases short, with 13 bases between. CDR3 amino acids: CASALTWDEQFF. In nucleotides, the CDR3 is TGCGCCAGCGCCCTTACTTGGGATGAGCAGTTCTTC.

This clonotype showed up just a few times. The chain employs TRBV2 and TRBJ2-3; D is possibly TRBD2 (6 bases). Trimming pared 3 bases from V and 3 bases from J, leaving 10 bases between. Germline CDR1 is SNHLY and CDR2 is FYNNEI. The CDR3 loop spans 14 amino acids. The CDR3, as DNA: TGTGCCAGCAGTGAGCCGGGAGCTACAGATACGCAGTATTTT. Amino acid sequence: CASSEPGATDTQYF. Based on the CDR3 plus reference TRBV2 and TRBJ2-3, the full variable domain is EPEVTQTPSHQVTQMGQEVILRCVPISNHLYFYWYRQILGQKVEFLVSFYNNEISEKSEIFDDQFSVERPDGSNFTLKIRSTKLEDSAMYFCASSEPGATDTQYFGPGTRLTVL.

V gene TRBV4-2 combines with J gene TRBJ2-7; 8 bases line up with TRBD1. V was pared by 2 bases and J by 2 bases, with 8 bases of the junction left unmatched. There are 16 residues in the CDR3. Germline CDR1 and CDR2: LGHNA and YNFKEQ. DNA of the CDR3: TGTGCCAGCAGCCAAATTGGTCGGGACAGGACCTACGAGCAGTACTTC. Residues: CASSQIGRDRTYEQYF.

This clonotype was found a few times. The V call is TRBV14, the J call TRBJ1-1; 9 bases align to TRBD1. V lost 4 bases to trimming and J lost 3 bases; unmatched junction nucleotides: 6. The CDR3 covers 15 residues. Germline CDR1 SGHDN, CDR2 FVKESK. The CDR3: CASSPGTGLDTEAFF. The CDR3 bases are TGTGCCAGCAGCCCCGGGACAGGGCTCGACACTGAAGCTTTCTTT.

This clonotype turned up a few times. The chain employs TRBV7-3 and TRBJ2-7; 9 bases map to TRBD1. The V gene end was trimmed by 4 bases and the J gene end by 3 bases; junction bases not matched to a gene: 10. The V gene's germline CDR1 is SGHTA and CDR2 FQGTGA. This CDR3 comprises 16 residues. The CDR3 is CASSSSGTGLRYEQYF. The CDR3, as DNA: TGTGCCAGCAGCTCTTCCGGGACAGGGTTACGCTACGAGCAGTACTTC.

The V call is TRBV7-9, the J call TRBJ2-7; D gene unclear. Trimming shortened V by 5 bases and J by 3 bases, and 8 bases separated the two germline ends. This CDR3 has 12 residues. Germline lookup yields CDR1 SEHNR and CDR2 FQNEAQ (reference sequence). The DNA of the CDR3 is TGTGCCAGCAGCCAGATCGGCTACGAGCAGTACGTC. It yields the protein CASSQIGYEQYV.

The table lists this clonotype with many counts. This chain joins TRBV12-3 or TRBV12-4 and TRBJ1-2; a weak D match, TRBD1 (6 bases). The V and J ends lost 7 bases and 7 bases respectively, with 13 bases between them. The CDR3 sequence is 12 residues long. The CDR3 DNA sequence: TGTGCCAGCACTAGTGGGGGCCCTGGCTACACCTTC. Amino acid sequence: CASTSGGPGYTF.

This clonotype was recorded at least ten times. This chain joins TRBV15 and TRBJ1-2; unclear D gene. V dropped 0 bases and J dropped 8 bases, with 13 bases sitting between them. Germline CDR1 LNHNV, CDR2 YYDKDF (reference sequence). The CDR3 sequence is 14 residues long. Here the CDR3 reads CATSRDGKAPGYTF. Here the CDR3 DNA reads TGTGCCACCAGCAGAGATGGGAAGGCACCCGGCTACACCTTC.

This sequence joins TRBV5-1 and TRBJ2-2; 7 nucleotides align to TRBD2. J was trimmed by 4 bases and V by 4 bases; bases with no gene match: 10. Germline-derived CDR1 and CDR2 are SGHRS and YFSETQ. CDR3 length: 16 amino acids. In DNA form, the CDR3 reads TGCGCCAGCAGCCCAACTCTAGCGGCACCCACCGGGGAGCTGTTTTTT. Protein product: CASSPTLAAPTGELFF.

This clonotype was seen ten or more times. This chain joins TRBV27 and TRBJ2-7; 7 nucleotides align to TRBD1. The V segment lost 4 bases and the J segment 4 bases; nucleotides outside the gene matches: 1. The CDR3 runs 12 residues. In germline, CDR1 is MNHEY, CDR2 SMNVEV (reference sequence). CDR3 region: CASSSGGYEQYF. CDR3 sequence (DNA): TGTGCCAGCAGTTCAGGGGGATACGAGCAGTACTTC.

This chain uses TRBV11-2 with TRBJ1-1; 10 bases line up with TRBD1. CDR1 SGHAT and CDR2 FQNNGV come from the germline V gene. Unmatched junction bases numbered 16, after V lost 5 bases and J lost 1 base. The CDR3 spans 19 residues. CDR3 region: CASSRRFQPGQGQNTEAFF. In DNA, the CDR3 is TGTGCCAGCAGCCGCAGATTCCAACCGGGACAGGGGCAGAACACTGAAGCTTTCTTT. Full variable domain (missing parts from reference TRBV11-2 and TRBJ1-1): EAGVAQSPRYKIIEKRQSVAFWCNPISGHATLYWYQQILGQGPKLLIQFQNNGVVDDSQLPKDRFSAERLKGVDSTLKIQPAKLEDSAVYLCASSRRFQPGQGQNTEAFFGQGTRLTVV.

This chain's CDR3 is CASSLLAGAINEQFF. The CDR3 DNA is TGTGCCAGCAGTTTACTAGCGGGAGCTATCAATGAGCAGTTCTTC. The chain couples TRBV27 to TRBJ2-1; 10 bases are shared with TRBD2. V lost 2 bases and J lost 6; bases outside the gene matches: 4. Germline lookup yields CDR1 MNHEY and CDR2 SMNVEV (reference sequence). The CDR3 is 15 amino acids.

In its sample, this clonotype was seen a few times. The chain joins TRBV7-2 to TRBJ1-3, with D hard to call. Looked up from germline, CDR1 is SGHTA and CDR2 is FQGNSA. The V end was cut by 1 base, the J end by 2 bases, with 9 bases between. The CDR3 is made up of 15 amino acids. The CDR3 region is CASSLDGRAGNTIYF. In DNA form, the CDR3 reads TGTGCCAGCAGCTTAGATGGGAGGGCTGGAAACACCATATATTTT.